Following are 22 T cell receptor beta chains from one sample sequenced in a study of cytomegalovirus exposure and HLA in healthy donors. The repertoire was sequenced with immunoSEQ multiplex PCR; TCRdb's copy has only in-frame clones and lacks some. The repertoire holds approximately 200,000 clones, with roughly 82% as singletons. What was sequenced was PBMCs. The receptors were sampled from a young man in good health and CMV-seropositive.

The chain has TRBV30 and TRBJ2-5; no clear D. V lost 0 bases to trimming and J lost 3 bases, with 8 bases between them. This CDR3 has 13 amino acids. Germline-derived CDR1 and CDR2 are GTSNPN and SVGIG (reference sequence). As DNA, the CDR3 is TGTGCCTGGAGTGTAGCCAGGAAAGAGACCCAGTACTTC. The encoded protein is CAWSVARKETQYF. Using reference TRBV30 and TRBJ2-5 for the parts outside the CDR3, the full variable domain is SQTIHQWPATLVQPVGSPLSLECTVEGTSNPNLYWYRQAAGRGLQLLFYSVGIGQISSEVPQNLSASRPQDRQFILSSKKLLLSDSGFYLCAWSVARKETQYFGPGTRLLVL.

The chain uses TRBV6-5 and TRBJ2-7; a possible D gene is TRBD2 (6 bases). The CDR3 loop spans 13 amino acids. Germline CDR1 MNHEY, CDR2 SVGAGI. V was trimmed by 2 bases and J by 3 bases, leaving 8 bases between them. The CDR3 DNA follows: TGTGCCAGCAGTTACCTAGCGAGCTACGAGCAGTACTTC. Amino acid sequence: CASSYLASYEQYF.

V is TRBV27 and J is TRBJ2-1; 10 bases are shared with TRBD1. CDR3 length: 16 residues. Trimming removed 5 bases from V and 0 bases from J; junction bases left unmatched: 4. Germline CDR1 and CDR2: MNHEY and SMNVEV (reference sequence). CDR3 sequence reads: CASSTGTGVSYNEQFF. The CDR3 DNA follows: TGTGCCAGCAGTACCGGGACAGGGGTCTCCTACAATGAGCAGTTCTTC.

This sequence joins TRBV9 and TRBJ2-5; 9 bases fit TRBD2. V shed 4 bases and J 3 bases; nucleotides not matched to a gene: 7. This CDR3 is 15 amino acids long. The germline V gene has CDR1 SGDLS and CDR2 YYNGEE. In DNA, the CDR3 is TGTGCCAGCAGCATTGGGACTAGCCGGGAAGAGACCCAGTACTTC. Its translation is CASSIGTSREETQYF. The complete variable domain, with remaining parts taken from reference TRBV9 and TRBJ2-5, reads DSGVTQTPKHLITATGQRVTLRCSPRSGDLSVYWYQQSLDQGLQFLIQYYNGEERAKGNILERFSAQQFPDLHSELNLSSLELGDSALYFCASSIGTSREETQYFGPGTRLLVL.

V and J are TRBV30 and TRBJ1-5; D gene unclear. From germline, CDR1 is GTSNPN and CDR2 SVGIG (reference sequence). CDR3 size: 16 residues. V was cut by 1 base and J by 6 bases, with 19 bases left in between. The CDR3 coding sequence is TGTGCCTGGAGTGGGGTCATGGGAGGGAACGGTCAGCCCCAGCATTTT. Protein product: CAWSGVMGGNGQPQHF.

The DNA of the CDR3 is TGTGCCAGCAGTGAAGACGGGATGATAGCCAAAAACATTCAGTACTTC. Residues: CASSEDGMIAKNIQYF. This sequence joins TRBV6-1 and TRBJ2-4; TRBD2 might be the D (5 bases). The length of the CDR3 is 16 residues. V dropped 1 base and J dropped 0 bases, with 10 bases sitting between them. Germline V gene sequence: CDR1 MNHNS, CDR2 SASEGT.

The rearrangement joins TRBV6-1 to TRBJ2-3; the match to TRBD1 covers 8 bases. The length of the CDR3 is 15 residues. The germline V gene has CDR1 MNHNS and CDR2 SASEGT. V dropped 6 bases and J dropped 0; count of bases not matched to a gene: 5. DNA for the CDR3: TGTGCCAGCAGCCCTGGGACAGGTAGCACAGATACGCAGTATTTT. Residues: CASSPGTGSTDTQYF.

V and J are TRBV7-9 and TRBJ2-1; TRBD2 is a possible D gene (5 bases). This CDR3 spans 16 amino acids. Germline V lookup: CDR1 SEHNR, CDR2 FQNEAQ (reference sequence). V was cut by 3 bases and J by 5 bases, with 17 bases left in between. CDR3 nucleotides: TGTGCCAGCAGCTTCGGATCGGCCAGCGGCGACAATGAGCAGTTCTTC. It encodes CASSFGSASGDNEQFF. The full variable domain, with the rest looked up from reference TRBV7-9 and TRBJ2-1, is DTGVSQNPRHKITKRGQNVTFRCDPISEHNRLYWYRQTLGQGPEFLTYFQNEAQLEKSRLLSDRFSAERPKGSFSTLEIQRTEQGDSAMYLCASSFGSASGDNEQFFGPGTRLTVL.

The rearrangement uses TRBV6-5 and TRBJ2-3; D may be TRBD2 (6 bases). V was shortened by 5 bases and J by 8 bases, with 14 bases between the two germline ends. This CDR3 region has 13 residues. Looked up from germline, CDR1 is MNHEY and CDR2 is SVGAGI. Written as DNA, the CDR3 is TGTGCCAGCAGTCCGCGGGGTGGGGGTACGCAGTATTTT. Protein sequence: CASSPRGGGTQYF.

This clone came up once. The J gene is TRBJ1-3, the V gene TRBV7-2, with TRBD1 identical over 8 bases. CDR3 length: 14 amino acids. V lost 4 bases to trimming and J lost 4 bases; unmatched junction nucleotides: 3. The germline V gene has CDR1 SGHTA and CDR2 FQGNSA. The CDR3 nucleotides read TGTGCCAGCAGCTGGACAGGGCCGGGAAACACCATATATTTT. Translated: CASSWTGPGNTIYF.

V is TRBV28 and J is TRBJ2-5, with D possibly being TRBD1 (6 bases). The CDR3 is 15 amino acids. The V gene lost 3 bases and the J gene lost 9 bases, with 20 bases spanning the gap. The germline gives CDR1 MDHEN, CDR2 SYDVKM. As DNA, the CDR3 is TGTGCCAGCAGTTTGCCGACAGGAACCCAAAGGGCCCAGTACTTC. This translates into CASSLPTGTQRAQYF.

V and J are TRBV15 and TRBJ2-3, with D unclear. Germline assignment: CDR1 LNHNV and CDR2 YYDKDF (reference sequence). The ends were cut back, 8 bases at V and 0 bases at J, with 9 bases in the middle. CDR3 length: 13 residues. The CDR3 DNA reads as TGTGCCACCGCCCGGAGCAGCACAGATACGCAGTATTTT. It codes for CATARSSTDTQYF.

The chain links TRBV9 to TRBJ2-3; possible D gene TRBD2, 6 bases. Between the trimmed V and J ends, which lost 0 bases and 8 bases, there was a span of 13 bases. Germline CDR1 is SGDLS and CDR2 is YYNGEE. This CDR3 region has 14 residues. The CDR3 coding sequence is TGTGCCAGCAGCGTAGCTAGGTTGGGAGGTACGCAGTATTTT. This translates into CASSVARLGGTQYF.

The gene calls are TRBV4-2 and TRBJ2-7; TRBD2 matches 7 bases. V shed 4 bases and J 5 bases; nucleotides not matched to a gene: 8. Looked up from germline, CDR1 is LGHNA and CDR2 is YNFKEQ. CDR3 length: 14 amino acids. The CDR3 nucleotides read TGTGCCAGCAGCCCCGGCGGGAGCATCCACGAGCAGTACTTC. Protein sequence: CASSPGGSIHEQYF.

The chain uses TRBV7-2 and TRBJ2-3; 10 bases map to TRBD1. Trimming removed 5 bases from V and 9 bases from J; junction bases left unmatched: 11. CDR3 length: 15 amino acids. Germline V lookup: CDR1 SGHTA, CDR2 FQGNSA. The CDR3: CASSPDRGAPGTQYF. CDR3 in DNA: TGTGCCAGCAGCCCGGACAGGGGGGCTCCCGGAACGCAGTATTTT. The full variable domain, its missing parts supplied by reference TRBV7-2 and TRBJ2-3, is GAGVSQSPSNKVTEKGKDVELRCDPISGHTALYWYRQSLGQGLEFLIYFQGNSAPDKSGLPSDRFSAERTGGSVSTLTIQRTQQEDSAVYLCASSPDRGAPGTQYFGPGTRLTVL.

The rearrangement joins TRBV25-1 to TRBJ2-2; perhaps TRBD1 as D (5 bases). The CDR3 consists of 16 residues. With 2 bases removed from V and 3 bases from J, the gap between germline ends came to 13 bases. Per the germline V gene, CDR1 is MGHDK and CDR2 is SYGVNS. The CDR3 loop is CASSERGSKDTGELFF. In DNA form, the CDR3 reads TGTGCCAGCAGTGAAAGGGGTAGCAAGGACACCGGGGAGCTGTTTTTT.

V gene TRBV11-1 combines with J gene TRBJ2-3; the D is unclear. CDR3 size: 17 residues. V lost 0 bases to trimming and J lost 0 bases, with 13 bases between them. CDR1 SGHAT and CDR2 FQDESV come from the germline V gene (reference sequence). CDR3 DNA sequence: TGTGCCAGCAGCTTAGCGCGGCTCGAACCTAGCACAGATACGCAGTATTTT. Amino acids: CASSLARLEPSTDTQYF.

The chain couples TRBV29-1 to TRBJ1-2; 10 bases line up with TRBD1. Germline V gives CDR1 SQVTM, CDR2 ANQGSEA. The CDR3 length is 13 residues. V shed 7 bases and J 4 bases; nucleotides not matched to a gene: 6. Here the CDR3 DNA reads TGCAGCGCTGGGGACAGGGGCTCCTATGGCTACACCTTC. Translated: CSAGDRGSYGYTF.

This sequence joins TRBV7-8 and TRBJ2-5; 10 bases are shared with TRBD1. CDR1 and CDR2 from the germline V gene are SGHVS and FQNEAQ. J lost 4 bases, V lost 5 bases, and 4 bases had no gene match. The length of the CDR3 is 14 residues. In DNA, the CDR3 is TGTGCCAGCAGCAAGGGACAGGGGACAGAGACCCAGTACTTC. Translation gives CASSKGQGTETQYF. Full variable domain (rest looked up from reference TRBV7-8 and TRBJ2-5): GAGVSQSPRYKVAKRGQDVALRCDPISGHVSLFWYQQALGQGPEFLTYFQNEAQLDKSGLPSDRFFAERPEGSVSTLKIQRTQQEDSAVYLCASSKGQGTETQYFGPGTRLLVL.

The CDR3 DNA is TGCAGTGCTAGCGGGGAGGGAACCTTC. It specifies CSASGEGTF. J is TRBJ1-2 and V is TRBV20-1; the D is unclear. The germline gives CDR1 DFQATT, CDR2 SNEGSKA (reference sequence). This CDR3 comprises 9 residues. The V gene lost 3 bases and the J gene lost 14 bases, with 10 bases spanning the gap.

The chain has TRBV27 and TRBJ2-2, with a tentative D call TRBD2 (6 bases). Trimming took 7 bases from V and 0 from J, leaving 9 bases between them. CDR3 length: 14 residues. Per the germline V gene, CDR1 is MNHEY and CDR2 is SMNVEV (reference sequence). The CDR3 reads CASKTSPNTGELFF. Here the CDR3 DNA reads TGTGCCAGCAAGACTAGTCCGAACACCGGGGAGCTGTTTTTT.

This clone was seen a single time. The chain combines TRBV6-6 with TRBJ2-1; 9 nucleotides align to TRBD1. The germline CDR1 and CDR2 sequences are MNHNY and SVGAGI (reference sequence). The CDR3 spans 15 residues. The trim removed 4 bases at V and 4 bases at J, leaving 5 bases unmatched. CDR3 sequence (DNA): TGTGCCAGCAGTTCCGGACAGGGGACTTACAATGAGCAGTTCTTC. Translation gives CASSSGQGTYNEQFF.